These T cell receptor beta chains were read from a single sample in a study of shared T cell receptors in the human thymus. Clones were sequenced by immunoSEQ multiplex PCR, and TCRdb holds only the in-frame ones, with some missing. The data hold about 500,000 clones, with 75% to 80% observed a single time. This sample was shared with a second study, whose subject was human thymus T cells.

The source material was thymocytes. These receptors were collected from a boy under three years old with a congenital heart defect. The CDR3 runs from the conserved cysteine through the conserved F or W. The D gene is left open where the match is weak. Size is stated for part of the rows, as once, few or many counts, or as a class when the clone is expanded.

D,size,J,V,CDR3,DNA
.,once,TRBJ2-1,TRBV5-4,CASSLPQAHYSYNEQFF,TGTGCCAGCAGCCTACCTCAAGCGCACTACTCCTACAATGAGCAGTTCTTC
TRBD1,once,TRBJ1-5,TRBV27,CASSSTGTGGKRGNQPQHF,TGTGCCAGCAGTTCAACCGGGACAGGGGGAAAGAGAGGCAATCAGCCCCAGCATTTT
.,.,TRBJ2-7,TRBV27,CATARGLIYEQYF,TGTGCCACCGCGCGCGGACTAATCTACGAGCAGTACTTC
.,.,TRBJ1-1,TRBV5-4,CASSLAPGNPLRTEAFF,TGTGCCAGCAGCTTGGCCCCGGGTAATCCCCTCCGGACTGAAGCTTTCTTT
TRBD2,.,TRBJ2-1,TRBV19,CASSPGTSGKGGSNEQFF,TGTGCCAGTAGTCCCGGGACTAGCGGTAAGGGCGGTTCCAATGAGCAGTTCTTC
.,.,TRBJ2-1,TRBV27,CASSPPSKRYYNEQFF,TGTGCCAGCAGCCCCCCGTCAAAGCGGTACTACAATGAGCAGTTCTTC
.,.,TRBJ1-2,TRBV5-1,CASSTVPTGLDGYTF,TGCGCCAGCAGCACCGTACCCACAGGGCTGGATGGCTACACCTTC
.,.,TRBJ1-6,TRBV2,CASSESRTNNSPLHF,TGTGCCAGCAGTGAAAGTAGGACAAACAATTCACCCCTCCACTTT
TRBD1,.,TRBJ2-7,TRBV25-1,CASSERCQGANYEQYF,TGTGCCAGCAGTGAAAGATGCCAGGGGGCAAATTACGAGCAGTACTTC
TRBD1,.,TRBJ2-7,TRBV28,CASSPTGLSYEQYF,TGTGCCAGCAGTCCGACAGGGCTCTCATACGAGCAGTACTTC
.,.,TRBJ1-5,TRBV12-5,CASGLLRGRDNQPQHF,TGTGCTAGTGGTTTGTTAAGGGGAAGAGACAATCAGCCCCAGCATTTT
.,once,TRBJ2-7,TRBV5-6,CASSLPGGGEQYF,TGTGCCAGCAGCTTGCCCGGGGGTGGAGAGCAGTACTTC
.,once,TRBJ1-2,TRBV19,CASSPALNYGYTF,TGTGCCAGTAGTCCGGCACTAAACTATGGCTACACCTTC
.,.,TRBJ2-7,TRBV14,CASSQYGLAYEQYF,TGTGCCAGCAGCCAATACGGACTGGCCTACGAGCAGTACTTC
.,.,TRBJ1-1,TRBV29-1,CSVEDLTEALAEAFF,TGCAGCGTTGAAGATCTGACAGAAGCCTTAGCTGAAGCTTTCTTT
TRBD2,.,TRBJ2-5,TRBV27,CASSPGGLETQYF,TGTGCCAGCAGCCCGGGAGGGCTGGAGACCCAGTACTTC
.,.,TRBJ2-5,TRBV14,CASSQRGRSGETQYF,TGTGCCAGCAGCCAACGTGGAAGGAGTGGAGAGACCCAGTACTTC
TRBD2,.,TRBJ2-7,TRBV6-4,CASNFGREFLYEQYF,TGTGCCAGCAACTTTGGGCGGGAGTTTCTCTACGAGCAGTACTTC
TRBD1,.,TRBJ2-1,TRBV5-8,CASSWLRDSSYNEQFF,TGTGCCAGCAGCTGGCTGAGGGACAGTTCCTACAATGAGCAGTTCTTC
.,few,TRBJ2-3,TRBV12-5,CASGLFSGLGPDTQYF,TGTGCTAGTGGTTTGTTTAGCGGACTGGGGCCAGATACGCAGTATTTT